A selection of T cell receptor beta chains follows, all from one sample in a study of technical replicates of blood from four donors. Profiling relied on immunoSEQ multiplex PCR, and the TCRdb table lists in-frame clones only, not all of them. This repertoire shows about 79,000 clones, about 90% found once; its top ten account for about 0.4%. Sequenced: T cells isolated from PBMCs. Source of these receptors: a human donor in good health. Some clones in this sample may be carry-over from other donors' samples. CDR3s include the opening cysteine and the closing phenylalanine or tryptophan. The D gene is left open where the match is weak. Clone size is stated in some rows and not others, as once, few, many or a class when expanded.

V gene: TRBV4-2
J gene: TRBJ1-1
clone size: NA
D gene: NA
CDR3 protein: CASSQGVGNGEAFF
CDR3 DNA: TGTGCCAGCAGCCAAGGCGTCGGGAACGGAGAAGCTTTCTTT

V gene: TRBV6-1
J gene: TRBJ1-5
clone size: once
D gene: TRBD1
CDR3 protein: CASCGTGGGQPQHF
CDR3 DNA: TGTGCCAGCTGTGGAACAGGGGGCGGTCAGCCCCAGCATTTT

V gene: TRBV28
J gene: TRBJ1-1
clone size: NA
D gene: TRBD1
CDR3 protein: CAARDRVDTEAFF
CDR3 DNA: TGTGCCGCCCGGGACAGGGTAGACACTGAAGCTTTCTTT

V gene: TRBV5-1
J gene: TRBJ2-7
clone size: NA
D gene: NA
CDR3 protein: CASSLSPGDEQYF
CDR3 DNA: TGCGCCAGCAGCTTGTCTCCGGGAGACGAGCAGTACTTC

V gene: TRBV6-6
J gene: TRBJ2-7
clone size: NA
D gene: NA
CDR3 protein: CASAIADPYEQYF
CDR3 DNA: TGTGCCAGCGCAATTGCGGATCCCTACGAGCAGTACTTC

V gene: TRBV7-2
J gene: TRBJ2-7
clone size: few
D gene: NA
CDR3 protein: CASSSRLVNRYEQYF
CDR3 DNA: TGTGCCAGCAGCTCCAGACTAGTAAATCGATACGAGCAGTACTTC

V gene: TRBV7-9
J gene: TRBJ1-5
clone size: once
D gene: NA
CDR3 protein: CASSIQGSNQPQHF
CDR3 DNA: TGTGCCAGCAGCATACAGGGTAGCAATCAGCCCCAGCATTTT

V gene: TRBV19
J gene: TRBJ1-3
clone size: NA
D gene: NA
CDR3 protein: CASSMDSESGNTIYF
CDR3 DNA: TGTGCCAGTAGTATGGACTCGGAGTCGGGAAACACCATATATTTT

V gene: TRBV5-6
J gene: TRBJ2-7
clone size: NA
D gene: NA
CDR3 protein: CASSSFAGDPYEQYF
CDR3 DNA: TGTGCCAGCAGCTCCTTTGCAGGGGACCCCTACGAGCAGTACTTC

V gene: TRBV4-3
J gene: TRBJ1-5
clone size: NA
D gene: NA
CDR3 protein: CASSLTTGNNQPQHF
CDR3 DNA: TGCGCCAGCAGCCTTACAACAGGGAACAATCAGCCCCAGCATTTT

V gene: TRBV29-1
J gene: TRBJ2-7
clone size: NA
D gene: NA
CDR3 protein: CSVGDYLIDEQYF
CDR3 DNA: TGCAGCGTTGGTGACTATCTAATCGACGAGCAGTACTTC

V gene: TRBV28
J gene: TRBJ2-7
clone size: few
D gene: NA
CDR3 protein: CASKTQGGGIDEQYF
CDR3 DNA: TGTGCCAGCAAAACCCAAGGAGGGGGCATCGACGAGCAGTACTTC

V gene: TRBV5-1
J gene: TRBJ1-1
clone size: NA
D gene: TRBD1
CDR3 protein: CASSPGTGQRKIEAFF
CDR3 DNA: TGCGCCAGCAGTCCAGGGACAGGGCAGCGAAAGATTGAAGCTTTCTTT

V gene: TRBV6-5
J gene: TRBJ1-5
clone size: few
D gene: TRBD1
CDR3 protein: CASRRDREGQPQHF
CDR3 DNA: TGTGCCAGCCGTCGGGACAGGGAGGGTCAGCCCCAGCATTTT

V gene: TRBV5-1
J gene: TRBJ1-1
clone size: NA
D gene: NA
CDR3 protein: CASRPQGRGTEAFF
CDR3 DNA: TGCGCCAGCAGACCGCAGGGGCGTGGAACTGAAGCTTTCTTT

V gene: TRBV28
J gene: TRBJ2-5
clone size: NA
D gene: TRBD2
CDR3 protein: CASSPGLAAQETQYF
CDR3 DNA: TGTGCCAGCAGCCCCGGGCTAGCGGCCCAAGAGACCCAGTACTTC

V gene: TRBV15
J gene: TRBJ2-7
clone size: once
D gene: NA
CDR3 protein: CATSRDTSDEQYF
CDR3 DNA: TGTGCCACCAGCAGAGATACTTCGGACGAGCAGTACTTC

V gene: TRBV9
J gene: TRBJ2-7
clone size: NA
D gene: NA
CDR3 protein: CASSVGTYPYEQYF
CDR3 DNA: TGTGCCAGCAGCGTAGGCACTTACCCCTACGAGCAGTACTTC

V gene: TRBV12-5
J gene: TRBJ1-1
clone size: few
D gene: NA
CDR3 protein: CASGLVQKAFF
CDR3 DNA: TGTGCTAGTGGTTTGGTACAGAAAGCTTTCTTT

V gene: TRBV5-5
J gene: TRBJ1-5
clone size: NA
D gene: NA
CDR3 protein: CASSLTGILNQPQHF
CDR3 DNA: TGTGCCAGCAGCCTGACCGGGATCCTCAATCAGCCCCAGCATTTT

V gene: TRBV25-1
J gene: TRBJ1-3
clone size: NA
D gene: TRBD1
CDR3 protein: CASSGTQTGQVGNTIYF
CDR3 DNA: TGTGCCAGCAGTGGGACACAGACAGGGCAGGTTGGAAACACCATATATTTT

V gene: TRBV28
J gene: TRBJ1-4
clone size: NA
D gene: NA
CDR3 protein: CASRQVSEKLFF
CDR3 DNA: TGTGCCAGCAGACAGGTTTCTGAAAAACTGTTTTTT

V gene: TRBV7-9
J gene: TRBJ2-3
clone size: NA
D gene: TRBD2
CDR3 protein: CASSLARGGFYPQYF
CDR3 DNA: TGTGCCAGCAGCCTAGCCCGCGGGGGGTTCTATCCGCAGTATTTT

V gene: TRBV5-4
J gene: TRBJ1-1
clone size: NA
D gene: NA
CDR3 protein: CASSLDGDTEAFF
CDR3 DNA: TGTGCCAGCAGCTTGGATGGAGACACTGAAGCTTTCTTT

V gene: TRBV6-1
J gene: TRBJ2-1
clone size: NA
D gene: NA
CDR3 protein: CASSNRVRGNEQFF
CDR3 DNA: TGTGCCAGCAGCAACAGGGTCCGGGGCAATGAGCAGTTCTTC

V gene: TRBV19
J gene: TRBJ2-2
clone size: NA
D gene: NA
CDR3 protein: CASSISFWNRANTGELFF
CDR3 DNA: TGTGCCAGTAGTATAAGTTTCTGGAACAGAGCGAACACCGGGGAGCTGTTTTTT

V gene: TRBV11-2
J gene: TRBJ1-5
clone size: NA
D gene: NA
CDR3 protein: CASSQTAGNQPQHF
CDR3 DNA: TGTGCCAGCAGCCAGACAGCTGGTAATCAGCCCCAGCATTTT

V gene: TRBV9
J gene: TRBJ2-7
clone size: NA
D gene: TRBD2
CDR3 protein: CASSVAGGHYEQYF
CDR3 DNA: TGTGCCAGCAGCGTAGCGGGAGGACACTACGAGCAGTACTTC

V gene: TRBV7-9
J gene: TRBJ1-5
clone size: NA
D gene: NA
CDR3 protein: CASSLGSDSNQPQHF
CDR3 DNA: TGTGCCAGCAGCTTAGGGTCAGATAGCAATCAGCCCCAGCATTTT

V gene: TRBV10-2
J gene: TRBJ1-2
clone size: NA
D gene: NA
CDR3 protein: CASSGRTLYGYTF
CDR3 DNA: TGCGCCAGCAGTGGGAGGACTCTCTATGGCTACACCTTC

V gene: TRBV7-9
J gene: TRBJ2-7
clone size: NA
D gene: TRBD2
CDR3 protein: CASSPPSGGDYEQYF
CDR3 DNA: TGTGCCAGCAGCCCCCCTAGCGGGGGGGACTACGAGCAGTACTTC

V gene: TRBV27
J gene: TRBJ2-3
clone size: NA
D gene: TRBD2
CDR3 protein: CASSLYSGSSGTDTQYF
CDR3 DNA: TGTGCCAGCAGTTTGTATAGCGGGAGTTCAGGGACAGATACGCAGTATTTT

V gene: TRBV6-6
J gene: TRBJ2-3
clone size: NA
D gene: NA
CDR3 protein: CTIAVTSTDTQYF
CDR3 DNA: TGTACCATAGCTGTTACTAGCACAGATACGCAGTATTTT

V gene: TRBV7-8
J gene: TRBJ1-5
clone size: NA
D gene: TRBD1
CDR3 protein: CASSQRDRGLQPQHF
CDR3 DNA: TGTGCCAGCAGCCAACGGGACAGGGGACTCCAGCCCCAGCATTTT

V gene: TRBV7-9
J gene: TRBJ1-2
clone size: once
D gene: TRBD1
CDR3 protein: CASSLIWGDSLYGYTF
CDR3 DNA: TGTGCCAGCAGCTTAATTTGGGGGGACAGCCTCTATGGCTACACCTTC

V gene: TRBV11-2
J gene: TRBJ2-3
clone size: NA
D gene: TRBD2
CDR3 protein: CASSLRRLAGTITDTQYF
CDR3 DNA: TGTGCCAGCAGCTTAAGAAGACTAGCGGGAACGATCACAGATACGCAGTATTTT

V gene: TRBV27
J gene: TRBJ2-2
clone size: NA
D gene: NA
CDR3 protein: CASSLRQGNTGELFF
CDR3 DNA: TGTGCCAGCAGTTTACGGCAGGGGAACACCGGGGAGCTGTTTTTT

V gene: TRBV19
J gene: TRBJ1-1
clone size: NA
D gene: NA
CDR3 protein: CASIDSMNTEAFF
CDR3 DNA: TGTGCCAGTATAGACAGTATGAACACTGAAGCTTTCTTT

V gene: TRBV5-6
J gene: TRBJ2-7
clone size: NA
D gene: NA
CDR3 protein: CASSFDSPYEQYF
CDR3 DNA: TGTGCCAGCAGCTTCGACAGTCCCTACGAGCAGTACTTC

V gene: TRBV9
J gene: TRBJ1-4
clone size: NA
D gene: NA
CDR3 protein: CASSVGLGRSNEKLFF
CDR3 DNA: TGTGCCAGCAGCGTAGGATTGGGGAGAAGTAATGAAAAACTGTTTTTT

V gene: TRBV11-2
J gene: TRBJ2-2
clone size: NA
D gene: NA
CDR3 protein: CASSYRPGTGELFF
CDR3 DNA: TGTGCCAGCAGCTATAGGCCAGGGACCGGGGAGCTGTTTTTT

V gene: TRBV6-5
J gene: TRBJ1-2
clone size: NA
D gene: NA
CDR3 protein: CASSSGEAGYTF
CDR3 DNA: TGTGCCAGCAGTTCGGGTGAGGCTGGCTACACCTTC

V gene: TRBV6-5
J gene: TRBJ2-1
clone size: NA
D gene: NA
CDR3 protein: CASSSLVRSYNEQFF
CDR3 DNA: TGTGCCAGCAGTTCCCTGGTGCGATCCTACAATGAGCAGTTCTTC

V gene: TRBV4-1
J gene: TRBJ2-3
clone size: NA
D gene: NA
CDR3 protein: CASSQIREIVDTQYF
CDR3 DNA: TGCGCCAGCAGCCAAATACGGGAGATAGTCGATACGCAGTATTTT

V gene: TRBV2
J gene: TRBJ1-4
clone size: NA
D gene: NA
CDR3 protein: CASSEVLSEKLFF
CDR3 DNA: TGTGCCAGCAGTGAAGTCCTAAGTGAAAAACTGTTTTTT

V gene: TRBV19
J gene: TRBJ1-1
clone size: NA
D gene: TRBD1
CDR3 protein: CASSIQGANTEAFF
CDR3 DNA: TGTGCCAGTAGTATACAGGGGGCGAACACTGAAGCTTTCTTT

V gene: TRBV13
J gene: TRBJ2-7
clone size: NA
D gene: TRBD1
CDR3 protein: CASSLDRGPQYF
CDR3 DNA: TGTGCCAGCAGCCTGGACAGGGGGCCGCAGTACTTC

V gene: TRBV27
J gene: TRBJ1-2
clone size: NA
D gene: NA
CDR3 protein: CASSSGHTYTF
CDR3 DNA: TGTGCCAGCAGTTCAGGACATACGTACACCTTC

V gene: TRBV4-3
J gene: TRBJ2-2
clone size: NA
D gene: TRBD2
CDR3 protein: CASSHPTFLAGEDTGELFF
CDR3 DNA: TGCGCCAGCAGCCATCCCACTTTCCTAGCGGGAGAGGACACCGGGGAGCTGTTTTTT

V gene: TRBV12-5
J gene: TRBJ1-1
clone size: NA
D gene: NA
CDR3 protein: CASGLESTEAFF
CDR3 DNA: TGTGCTAGTGGCCTGGAGTCCACTGAAGCTTTCTTT

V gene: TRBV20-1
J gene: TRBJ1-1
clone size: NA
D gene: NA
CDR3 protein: CSVGSNTEAFF
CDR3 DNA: TGCAGTGTTGGCTCGAACACTGAAGCTTTCTTT

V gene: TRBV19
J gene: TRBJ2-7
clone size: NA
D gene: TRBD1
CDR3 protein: CASSAQSQTTGGEQYF
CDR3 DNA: TGTGCCAGTAGTGCCCAAAGCCAGACCACAGGGGGCGAGCAGTACTTC

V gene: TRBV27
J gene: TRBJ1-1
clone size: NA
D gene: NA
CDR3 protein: CASSWGPETFF
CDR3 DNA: TGTGCCAGCAGTTGGGGCCCCGAGACTTTCTTT

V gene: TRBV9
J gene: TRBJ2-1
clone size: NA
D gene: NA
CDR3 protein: CASSVTGYPNEQFF
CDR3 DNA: TGTGCCAGCAGCGTCACGGGGTACCCGAATGAGCAGTTCTTC

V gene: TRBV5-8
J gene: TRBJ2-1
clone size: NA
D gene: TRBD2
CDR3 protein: CASSLVAGGPFEQFF
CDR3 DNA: TGTGCCAGCAGCTTGGTGGCGGGAGGGCCCTTTGAGCAGTTCTTC

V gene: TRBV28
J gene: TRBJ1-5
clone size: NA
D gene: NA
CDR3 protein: CASSLPGEGQPQHF
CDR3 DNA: TGTGCCAGCAGTTTACCAGGGGAGGGGCAGCCCCAGCATTTT

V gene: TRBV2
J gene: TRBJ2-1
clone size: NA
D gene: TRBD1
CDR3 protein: CASGEDRAYNEQFF
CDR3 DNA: TGTGCCAGCGGGGAGGACAGGGCCTACAATGAGCAGTTCTTC

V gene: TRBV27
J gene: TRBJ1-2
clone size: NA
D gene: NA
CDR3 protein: CASSRQVEYGYTF
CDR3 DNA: TGTGCCAGCAGCAGACAGGTTGAATATGGCTACACCTTC

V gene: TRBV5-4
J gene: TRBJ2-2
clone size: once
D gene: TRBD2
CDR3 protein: CASSLAGGPKGAGELFF
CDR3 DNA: TGTGCCAGCAGCCTAGCGGGAGGGCCAAAAGGAGCCGGGGAGCTGTTTTTT